This T cell receptor (beta chain) originates from a study of T cells in Graves' hyperthyroidism and ophthalmopathy. This clonotype has ten or more counts. V lost 0 bases to trimming and J lost 8 bases; unmatched junction nucleotides: 4. The CDR3 loop spans 14 amino acids. The investigators amplified TCR beta CDR3 regions from RNA transcripts. In the first-round RT-PCR of the TCR CDR3, the HTBI primer set was used. TCRdb re-derived calls from the multiplex PCR reads in MiXCR, one entry per CDR3 protein. This sample carries 640,000 or so distinct CDR3 sequences, about 15% of them seen once, and the ten largest clones take roughly 4.3%.

Sequencing was performed on blood. This sequence originates from a woman aged 40-49 years with Graves' ophthalmopathy. The rearrangement links TRBV12-3 or TRBV12-4 to TRBJ1-2; TRBD1 aligns across 9 bases. CDR3 region: CASSLAPDRGGYTF. The CDR3 coding sequence is TGTGCCAGCAGTTTAGCTCCGGACAGGGGCGGCTACACCTTC.